These 16 T cell receptor beta chains were all obtained from the same sample, sequenced in a study of human T cells and chemical hapten exposure (dated by TCRdb to about 2021). Library construction relied on RACE. Reads for this sample came from a NextSeq 500. TCRdb reran the public reads through fastp at Q25 and MiXCR, keeping productive beta chains. When rows share a CDR3 protein, they turn into one entry using the most common DNA and genes. This sample is represented by 250,000 or so distinct CDR3 sequences; about 7.7% of them were singletons. The ten biggest clones cover 1.2% of the sample. The meaning of the sample's time point label: pre-sensitization, week 0. This specimen's treatment or condition label, per the study, means: therapeutic diphenylcyclopropenone sensitization with weekly scalp DPC. The sequencing here drew on whole blood, taken in connection with sensitization to the hapten diphenylcyclopropenone (DPC). These receptor sequences come from a man aged 18 to 29 with alopecia areata. Some clones in this sample may be carry-over from other donors' samples.

This clonotype was detected ten times or more. The chain is built from TRBV29-1 and TRBJ2-4; D unclear. Trimming took off 5 bases at V and 3 bases at J, with 14 bases between the two ends. CDR3 length: 14 residues. Germline CDR1 reads SQVTM; CDR2 reads ANQGSEA. The CDR3: CSVSPRGSKNIQYF. In DNA, the CDR3 is TGCAGCGTTTCCCCCCGCGGAAGCAAAAACATTCAGTACTTC.

The chain's CDR3 is CASSQVQSAGAQYF. CDR3 sequence (DNA): TGTGCCAGCAGCCAAGTTCAATCAGCCGGAGCCCAGTACTTC. The rearrangement uses TRBV3-1 and TRBJ2-5; D gene unclear. The CDR3 runs 14 residues. V lost 1 base and J lost 9, with 15 bases in between. CDR1 and CDR2 (germline): LGHDT, YNNKEL (reference sequence).

This clonotype showed up just a few times. V gene TRBV5-1 combines with J gene TRBJ2-3, with TRBD1 matching over 7 bases. V lost 4 bases, J lost 0 bases, and 8 bases stayed unmatched. The length of the CDR3 is 16 residues. Germline CDR1 is SGHRS and CDR2 is YFSETQ. Written as DNA, the CDR3 is TGCGCCAGCAGCACTGGGACAGCCCATAGCACAGATACGCAGTATTTT. This encodes CASSTGTAHSTDTQYF.

In its sample, this clonotype was seen a few times. The chain combines TRBV9 with TRBJ1-1, with D maybe TRBD1 (5 bases). Trimming shortened V by 3 bases and J by 2 bases, and 14 bases separated the two germline ends. CDR3 length equals 15 residues. Per germline, CDR1 SGDLS and CDR2 YYNGEE. CDR3 amino acids: CASSAGPQGNTEAFF. For the CDR3, the DNA is TGTGCCAGCAGCGCAGGACCGCAGGGTAACACTGAAGCTTTCTTT.

The table lists this clonotype with a few counts. The CDR3 DNA reads TGTGCCATCAGAGGGCATTTAGGGACTGACACCGGGGAGCTGTTTTTT. It encodes CAIRGHLGTDTGELFF. The chain recombines TRBV10-3 with TRBJ2-2; possible D gene TRBD2, 6 bases. In germline, CDR1 is ENHRY, CDR2 SYGVKD. The CDR3 has 16 residues. The ends were cut back, 6 bases at V and 3 bases at J, with 17 bases in the middle.

The chain is built from TRBV6-2 or TRBV6-3 and TRBJ2-2; 7 bases are shared with TRBD1. J was trimmed by 1 base and V by 0 bases; bases with no gene match: 5. There are 17 residues in the CDR3. Germline V gene sequence: CDR1 MNHEY, CDR2 SVGEGT. This CDR3 is CASSYSPTGMNTGELFF. The CDR3 nucleotides are TGTGCCAGCAGTTACTCACCGACAGGGATGAACACCGGGGAGCTGTTTTTT.

V and J are TRBV7-3 and TRBJ2-3, with D uncertain. The CDR3 runs 14 residues. Germline lookup yields CDR1 SGHTA and CDR2 FQGTGA. V dropped 2 bases and J dropped 2 bases, with 8 bases sitting between them. The CDR3 bases are TGTGCCAGCAGCTTAGATCAGATCACAGATACGCAGTATTTT. Translated: CASSLDQITDTQYF.

This chain links TRBV5-4 with TRBJ1-4; D gene unclear. Trimming stripped 4 bases from V and 8 bases from J, with 15 bases between. Germline CDR1 is SGHNT and CDR2 is YYREEE (reference sequence). CDR3 length equals 14 residues. The CDR3: CASSPTGDREKLFF. DNA of the CDR3: TGTGCCAGCAGCCCGACCGGTGATCGGGAAAAACTGTTTTTT.

The V call is TRBV7-6, the J call TRBJ1-6; 7 bases agree with TRBD1. V lost 5 bases and J lost 13; bases outside the gene matches: 11. The CDR3 has 14 residues. CDR1 and CDR2 (germline): SGHVS, FNYEAQ. The CDR3 DNA reads as TGTGCCAGCAGCCCGGGGACAGCAGAAAGGCCCCTCCACTTT. Its translation: CASSPGTAERPLHF.

The chain carries TRBV4-3 and TRBJ1-4, with 8 bases that match TRBD1. Looked up from germline, CDR1 is LGHNA and CDR2 is YSLEER. The V segment lost 0 bases and the J segment 10 bases; nucleotides outside the gene matches: 7. The CDR3 has 15 amino acids. CDR3 in amino acids: CASSQDAQGEGKLFF. In DNA form, the CDR3 reads TGCGCCAGCAGCCAAGACGCACAGGGGGAGGGAAAACTGTTTTTT.

The V and J genes are TRBV6-2 or TRBV6-3 and TRBJ1-3, with a possible D match to TRBD1 (5 bases). CDR3 length: 14 amino acids. V lost 2 bases and J 0 bases, leaving 5 bases between the germline ends. Germline V CDR1 and CDR2: MNHEY, SVGEGT. CDR3 DNA: TGTGCCAGCAGTTACGGGGCCTCTGGAAACACCATATATTTT. Protein product: CASSYGASGNTIYF.

The chain combines TRBV6-5 with TRBJ2-1; D ambiguous. V dropped 2 bases and J dropped 15 bases, with 14 bases sitting between them. The CDR3 contains 12 residues. Germline V lookup: CDR1 MNHEY, CDR2 SVGAGI. In nucleotides, the CDR3 is TGTGCCAGCAGTTACAACACTGACGAACTGTTCTTC. Encoded protein: CASSYNTDELFF.

This rearrangement joins TRBV6-6 to TRBJ1-4, with a possible D match to TRBD1 (6 bases). Trimming cost V 2 bases and J 3 bases, with 16 bases left between them. The CDR3 is 17 residues long. Looked up from germline, CDR1 is MNHNY and CDR2 is SVGAGI (reference sequence). CDR3 sequence: CASSYGWGGNANEKLFF. The CDR3 nucleotides are TGTGCCAGCAGTTACGGGTGGGGGGGCAATGCTAATGAAAAACTGTTTTTT.

A remark on this clonotype: One end of the junction is discordant with germline, which a read error may explain. The chain uses TRBV6-5 and TRBJ2-7; 8 bases are shared with TRBD2. The CDR3 runs to 15 residues. Germline V gives CDR1 MNHEY, CDR2 SVGAGI. CDR3 sequence reads: CASSPVGLVPLGEHF. CDR3 coding DNA: TGTGCCAGCAGTCCGGTGGGACTAGTACCCCTGGGCGAACACTTC.

The chain carries TRBV5-1 and TRBJ2-3; tentative D call: TRBD1 (6 bases). The CDR3 has 15 residues. Between the trimmed V and J ends, which lost 4 bases and 2 bases, there was a span of 14 bases. CDR1 is SGHRS and CDR2 is YFSETQ in the germline V gene. The CDR3 sequence is CASSPKTGSTDTQYF. CDR3 coding DNA: TGCGCCAGCAGCCCAAAGACAGGATCCACAGATACGCAGTATTTT.

V and J are TRBV11-2 and TRBJ2-7; D remains ambiguous. The V end lost 6 bases, the J end lost 1 base, and 13 bases lay between the germline ends. Looked up from germline, CDR1 is SGHAT and CDR2 is FQNNGV. The CDR3 contains 14 residues. The CDR3 loop is CASRTLLESYEQYF. CDR3 nucleotide sequence: TGTGCCAGCAGGACACTACTTGAATCCTACGAGCAGTACTTC.